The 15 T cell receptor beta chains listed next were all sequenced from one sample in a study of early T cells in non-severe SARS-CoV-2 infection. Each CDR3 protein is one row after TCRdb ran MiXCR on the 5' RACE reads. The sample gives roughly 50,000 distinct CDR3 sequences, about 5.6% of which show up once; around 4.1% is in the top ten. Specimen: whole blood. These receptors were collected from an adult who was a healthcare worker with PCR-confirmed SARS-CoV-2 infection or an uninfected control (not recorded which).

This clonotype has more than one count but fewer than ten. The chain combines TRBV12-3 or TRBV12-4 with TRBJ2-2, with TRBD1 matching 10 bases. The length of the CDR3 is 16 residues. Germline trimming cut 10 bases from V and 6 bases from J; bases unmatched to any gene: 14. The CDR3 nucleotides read TGTGCCACCGGACCCCCCCGGGACAGGGGAGCCGGGGAGCTGTTTTTT. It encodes CATGPPRDRGAGELFF.

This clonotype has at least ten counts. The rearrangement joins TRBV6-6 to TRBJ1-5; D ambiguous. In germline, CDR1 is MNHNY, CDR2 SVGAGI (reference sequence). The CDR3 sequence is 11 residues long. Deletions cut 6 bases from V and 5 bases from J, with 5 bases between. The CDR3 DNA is TGTGCCAGCAGAGCAGATCAGCCCCAGCATTTT. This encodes CASRADQPQHF.

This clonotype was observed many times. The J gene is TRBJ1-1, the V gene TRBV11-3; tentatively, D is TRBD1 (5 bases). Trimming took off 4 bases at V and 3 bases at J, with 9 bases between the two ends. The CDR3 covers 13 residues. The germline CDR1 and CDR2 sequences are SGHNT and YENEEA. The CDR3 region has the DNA TGTGCCAGCAGCTCACAGACAGACACTGAAGCTTTCTTT. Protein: CASSSQTDTEAFF.

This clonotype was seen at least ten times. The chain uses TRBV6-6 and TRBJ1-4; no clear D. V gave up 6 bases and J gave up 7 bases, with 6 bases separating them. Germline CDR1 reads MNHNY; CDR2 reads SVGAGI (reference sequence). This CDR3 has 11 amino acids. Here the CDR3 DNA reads TGTGCCAGCAGAGAGAGTGAAAAACTGTTTTTT. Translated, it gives CASRESEKLFF.

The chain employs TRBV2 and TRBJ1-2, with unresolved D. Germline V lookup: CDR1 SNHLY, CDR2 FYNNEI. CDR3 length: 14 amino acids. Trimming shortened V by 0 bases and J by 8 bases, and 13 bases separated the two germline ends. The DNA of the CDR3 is TGTGCCAGCAGTGAAGCAGGGAGTAAGGAGGGCTACACCTTC. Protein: CASSEAGSKEGYTF. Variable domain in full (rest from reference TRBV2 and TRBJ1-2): EPEVTQTPSHQVTQMGQEVILRCVPISNHLYFYWYRQILGQKVEFLVSFYNNEISEKSEIFDDQFSVERPDGSNFTLKIRSTKLEDSAMYFCASSEAGSKEGYTFGSGTRLTVV.

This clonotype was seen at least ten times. As DNA, the CDR3 is TGTGCCACCAGCGATAGAGGGACAGGAAAGAGGTCAGAGACCCAGTACTTC. Amino acid sequence: CATSDRGTGKRSETQYF. The rearrangement links TRBV24-1 to TRBJ2-5, with 8 nucleotides matching TRBD1. Germline V CDR1 and CDR2: KGHDR, SFDVKD. CDR3 length: 17 amino acids. Trimming cost V 7 bases and J 4 bases; bases outside gene matches: 16.

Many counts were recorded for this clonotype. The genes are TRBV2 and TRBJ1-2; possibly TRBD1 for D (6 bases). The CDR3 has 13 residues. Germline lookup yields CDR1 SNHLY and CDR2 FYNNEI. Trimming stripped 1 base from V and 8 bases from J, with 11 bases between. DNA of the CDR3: TGTGCCAGCAGTGAAGGGCAGGGGCGAGGCTACACCTTC. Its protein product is CASSEGQGRGYTF.

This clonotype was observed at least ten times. In nucleotides, the CDR3 is TGCGCCAGCAGGGAAGGCTCTAGCACAGATACGCAGTATTTT. Translation gives CASREGSSTDTQYF. The chain links TRBV5-1 to TRBJ2-3; the D is unclear. With 5 bases removed from V and 0 bases from J, the gap between germline ends came to 10 bases. CDR3 length: 14 amino acids. CDR1 SGHRS and CDR2 YFSETQ come from the germline V gene.

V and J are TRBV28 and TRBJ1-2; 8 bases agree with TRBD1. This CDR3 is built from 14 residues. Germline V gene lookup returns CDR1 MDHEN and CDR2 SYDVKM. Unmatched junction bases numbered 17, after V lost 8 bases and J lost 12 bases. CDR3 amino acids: CASGSGQGGFRHTF. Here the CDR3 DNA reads TGTGCCAGCGGATCAGGACAGGGAGGTTTTCGCCACACCTTC.

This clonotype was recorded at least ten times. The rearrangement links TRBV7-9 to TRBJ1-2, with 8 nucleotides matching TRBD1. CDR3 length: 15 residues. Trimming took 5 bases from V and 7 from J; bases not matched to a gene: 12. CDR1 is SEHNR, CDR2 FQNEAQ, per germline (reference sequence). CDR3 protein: CASSRTGTGVSGYTF. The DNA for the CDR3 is TGTGCCAGCAGCCGTACCGGGACAGGCGTCTCTGGCTACACCTTC. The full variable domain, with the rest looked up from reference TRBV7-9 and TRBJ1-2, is DTGVSQNPRHKITKRGQNVTFRCDPISEHNRLYWYRQTLGQGPEFLTYFQNEAQLEKSRLLSDRFSAERPKGSFSTLEIQRTEQGDSAMYLCASSRTGTGVSGYTFGSGTRLTVV.

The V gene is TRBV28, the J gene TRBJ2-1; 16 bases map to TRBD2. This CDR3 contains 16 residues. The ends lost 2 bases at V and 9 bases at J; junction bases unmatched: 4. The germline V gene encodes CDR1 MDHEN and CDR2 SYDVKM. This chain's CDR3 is CASSLGTSGRVFEQFF. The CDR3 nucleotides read TGTGCCAGCAGTTTAGGGACTAGCGGGAGGGTGTTTGAGCAGTTCTTC.

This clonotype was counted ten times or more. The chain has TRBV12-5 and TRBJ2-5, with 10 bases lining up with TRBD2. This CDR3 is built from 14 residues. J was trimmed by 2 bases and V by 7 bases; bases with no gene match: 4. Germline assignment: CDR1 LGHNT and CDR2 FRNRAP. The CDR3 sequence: CASEASGRQETQYF. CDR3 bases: TGTGCTAGTGAAGCTAGCGGGAGACAAGAGACCCAGTACTTC.

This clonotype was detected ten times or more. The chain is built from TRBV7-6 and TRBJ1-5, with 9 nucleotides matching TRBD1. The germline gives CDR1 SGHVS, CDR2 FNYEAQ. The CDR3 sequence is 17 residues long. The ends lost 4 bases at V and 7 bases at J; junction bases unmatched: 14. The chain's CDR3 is CASSSEPGQGVGQPQHF. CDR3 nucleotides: TGTGCCAGCAGCTCGGAACCGGGACAGGGAGTGGGGCAGCCCCAGCATTTT.

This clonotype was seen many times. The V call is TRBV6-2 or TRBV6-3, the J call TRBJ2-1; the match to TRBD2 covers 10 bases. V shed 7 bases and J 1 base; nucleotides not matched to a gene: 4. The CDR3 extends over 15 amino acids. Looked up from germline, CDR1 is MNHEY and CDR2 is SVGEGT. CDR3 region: CASIASGGSYNEQFF. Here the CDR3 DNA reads TGTGCCAGCATCGCTAGCGGGGGTTCCTACAATGAGCAGTTCTTC.

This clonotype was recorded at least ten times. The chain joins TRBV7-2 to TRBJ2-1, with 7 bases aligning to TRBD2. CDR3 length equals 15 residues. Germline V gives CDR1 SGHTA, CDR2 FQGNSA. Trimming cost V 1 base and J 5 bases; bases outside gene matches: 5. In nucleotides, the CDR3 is TGTGCCAGCAGCTTAGAGGGAGGGTTCAACAATGAGCAGTTCTTC. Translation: CASSLEGGFNNEQFF.